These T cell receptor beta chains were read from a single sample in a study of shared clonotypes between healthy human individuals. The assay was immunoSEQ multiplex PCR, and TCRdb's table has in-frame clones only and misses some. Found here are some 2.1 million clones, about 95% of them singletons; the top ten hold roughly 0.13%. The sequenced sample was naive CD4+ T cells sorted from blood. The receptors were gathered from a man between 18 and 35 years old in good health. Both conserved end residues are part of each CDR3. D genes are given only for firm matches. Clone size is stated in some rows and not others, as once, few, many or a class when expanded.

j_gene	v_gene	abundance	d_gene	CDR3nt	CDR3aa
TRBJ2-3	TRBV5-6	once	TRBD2	TGTGCCAGCAGCTTGGGGACCGGGAGGAAAGCAGATACGCAGTATTTT	CASSLGTGRKADTQYF
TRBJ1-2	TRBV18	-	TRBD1	TGTGCCAGCTCCCGACAGGGTGAGGTTTATGGCTACACCTTC	CASSRQGEVYGYTF
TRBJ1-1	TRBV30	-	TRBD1	TGTGCCTGGACCGGACAGGGGGCTGAAGCTTTCTTT	CAWTGQGAEAFF
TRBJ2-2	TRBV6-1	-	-	TGTGCCAGCAGCAGTGGTTGGGGGAACACCGGGGAGCTGTTTTTT	CASSSGWGNTGELFF
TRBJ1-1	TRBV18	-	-	TGTGCCAGCTCCCTTACAGGGTATGAAGCTTTCTTT	CASSLTGYEAFF
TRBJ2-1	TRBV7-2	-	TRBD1	TGTGCCAGCAGCTTAGAGGGGGCCGGTTACAATGAGCAGTTCTTC	CASSLEGAGYNEQFF
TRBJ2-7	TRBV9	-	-	TGTGCCAGCAGCGTAGGGGCAGGGGAATTCGAGCAGTACTTC	CASSVGAGEFEQYF
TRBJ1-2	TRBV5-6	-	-	TGTGCCAGCACCCATGTAGGCGGCCTTGCTAACTATGGCTACACCTTC	CASTHVGGLANYGYTF
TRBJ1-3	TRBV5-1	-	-	TGCGCCAGCAGCTTGGCAGGGGCGATCTCTGGAAACACCATATATTTT	CASSLAGAISGNTIYF
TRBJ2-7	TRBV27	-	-	TGTGCCAGCAGTTTATGGGACGGGCCGAGAGAGCAGTACTTC	CASSLWDGPREQYF
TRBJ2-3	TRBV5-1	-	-	TGCGCCAGCAGCTTGCAACAGCCAGATACGCAGTATTTT	CASSLQQPDTQYF
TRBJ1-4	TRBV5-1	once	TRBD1	TGCGCCAGCAGCCCGGATGGGACAGGGGCCGAAAAACTGTTTTTT	CASSPDGTGAEKLFF
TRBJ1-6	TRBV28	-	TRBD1	TGTGCCAGCAGGCCCGACAGGGGGACTAATTCACCCCTCCACTTT	CASRPDRGTNSPLHF
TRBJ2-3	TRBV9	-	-	TGTGCCAGCAGCGTCAGACAGGGACTACCAGATACGCAGTATTTT	CASSVRQGLPDTQYF
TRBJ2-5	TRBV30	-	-	TGTGCCTGCCACCGGGACACGCAGGAGACCCAGTACTTC	CACHRDTQETQYF
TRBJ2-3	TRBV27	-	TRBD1	TGTGCCAGCAATCCCGGGACAGCAGCAGATACGCAGTATTTT	CASNPGTAADTQYF
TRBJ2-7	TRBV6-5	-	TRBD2	TGTGCCAGCAGCTCTCCCGGGACTAGCGAACAGTACTTC	CASSSPGTSEQYF
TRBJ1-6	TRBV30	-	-	TGTGCCTGGGGCACAGATAATTCACCCCTCCACTTT	CAWGTDNSPLHF
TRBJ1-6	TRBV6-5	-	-	TGTGCCAGCACTCCAGGAAATTCACCCCTCCACTTT	CASTPGNSPLHF
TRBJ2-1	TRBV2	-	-	TGTGCCAGCAGTGATGGGGGCAATGAGCAGTTCTTC	CASSDGGNEQFF